Following are 23 T cell receptor beta chains from one sample sequenced in a study of blood T cell repertoires in COVID-19. The method was immunoSEQ multiplex PCR; TCRdb's version includes in-frame clones alone and lacks a portion of them. This table has hundreds of thousands of clones, 85% appearing once. The sequenced material came from peripheral blood. These receptors were obtained from a woman between 18 and 29 years old with acute or convalescent COVID-19.

The chain links TRBV6-2 or TRBV6-3 to TRBJ2-2, with D possibly being TRBD1 (7 bases). CDR1 and CDR2 (germline): MNHEY, SVGEGT. There are 16 residues in the CDR3. V lost 2 bases and J lost 4, with 14 bases in between. The CDR3 DNA reads TGTGCCAGCAGTTACGCAGGGGGGCTTCCCACCGGGGAGCTGTTTTTT. It is translated as CASSYAGGLPTGELFF.

This chain joins TRBV12-3 or TRBV12-4 and TRBJ1-1, with D possibly TRBD1 on 6 matching bases. The CDR3 is 13 residues long. Trimming removed 8 bases at V and 1 base at J, with 11 bases between. Here the CDR3 DNA reads TGTGCCAGCTCGAAGACAGGGAACACTGAAGCTTTCTTT. Translating gives CASSKTGNTEAFF.

The chain has TRBV7-8 and TRBJ1-2; possible D gene TRBD1, 6 bases. CDR3 length equals 14 residues. Germline loops: CDR1 SGHVS, CDR2 FQNEAQ. Trimming stripped 1 base from V and 4 bases from J, with 10 bases between. CDR3 nucleotides: TGTGCCAGCAGCTTAGGACAGGCCTTCTATGGCTACACCTTC. This sequence encodes CASSLGQAFYGYTF.

This clone was seen a single time. V gene TRBV9 combines with J gene TRBJ1-4; TRBD1 aligns across 8 bases. Germline V CDR1 and CDR2: SGDLS, YYNGEE. This CDR3 has 15 residues. Germline trimming cut 0 bases from V and 8 bases from J; bases unmatched to any gene: 6. The CDR3 region has the DNA TGTGCCAGCAGCGTAGGATCAGGGGGCCCGGAAAAACTGTTTTTT. This codes for CASSVGSGGPEKLFF.

The chain uses TRBV19 and TRBJ2-7; D gene ambiguous. Germline loops: CDR1 LNHDA, CDR2 SQIVND (reference sequence). V gave up 0 bases and J gave up 0 bases, with 6 bases separating them. CDR3 size: 14 residues. The CDR3 reads CASSIDHSSYEQYF. CDR3 DNA sequence: TGTGCCAGTAGTATAGATCACAGCTCCTACGAGCAGTACTTC.

The rearrangement uses TRBV7-3 and TRBJ1-4, with 8 bases aligning to TRBD1. The CDR3 runs to 13 residues. The J segment lost 5 bases and the V segment lost 5 bases, leaving 1 base of the junction unmatched. Germline V gene data show CDR1 as SGHTA and CDR2 as FQGTGA. The chain's CDR3 is CASSRTGNEKLFF. CDR3 DNA sequence: TGTGCCAGCAGCCGGACAGGGAATGAAAAACTGTTTTTT.

The rearrangement uses TRBV9 and TRBJ1-1; weak D call: TRBD1 (6 bases). The CDR3 consists of 14 residues. Between the trimmed V and J ends, which lost 1 base and 6 bases, there was a span of 13 bases. The germline gives CDR1 SGDLS, CDR2 YYNGEE. CDR3 region: CASSVIQGSPEAFF. CDR3 nucleotide sequence: TGTGCCAGCAGCGTAATACAGGGTAGCCCTGAAGCTTTCTTT.

This clone occurred many times. The CDR3 DNA is TGTGCCAGCAGCCCAGGAGAGGGGGGGCTCCCCTACGAGCAGTACTTC. This sequence encodes CASSPGEGGLPYEQYF. The V gene is TRBV3-1 (or the pseudogene TRBV3-2), the J gene TRBJ2-7; D possibly corresponds to TRBD2 (7 bases). CDR1 and CDR2 (germline): LGHDT, YNNKEL (reference sequence). CDR3 length equals 16 residues. V lost 4 bases to trimming and J lost 2 bases, with 18 bases between them.

The chain links TRBV11-2 to TRBJ2-5; D may be TRBD2 (6 bases). V lost 5 bases, J lost 4 bases, and 11 bases lay in between. CDR1 is SGHAT, CDR2 FQNNGV, per germline. The CDR3 is 13 amino acids. For the CDR3, the DNA is TGTGCCAGCAGCCGGACTATCGGAGAGACCCAGTACTTC. It is translated as CASSRTIGETQYF.

This chain connects TRBV7-9 to TRBJ1-1, with 8 nucleotides matching TRBD1. CDR3 length: 14 amino acids. The germline gives CDR1 SEHNR, CDR2 FQNEAQ (reference sequence). V dropped 1 base and J dropped 7; count of bases not matched to a gene: 5. In nucleotides, the CDR3 is TGTGCCAGCAGCTTAGTACAGGGGGGAAATGAAGCTTTCTTT. Translation: CASSLVQGGNEAFF.

The sample holds one count of this clone. This chain links TRBV30 with TRBJ1-3; D is uncertain. The CDR3 contains 13 residues. Germline V CDR1 and CDR2: GTSNPN, SVGIG (reference sequence). The ends were cut back, 0 bases at V and 7 bases at J, with 10 bases in the middle. The CDR3 region is CAWSVRAGNTIYF. CDR3 nucleotides: TGTGCCTGGAGTGTAAGGGCGGGTAACACCATATATTTT.

V is TRBV5-6 and J is TRBJ2-3; 8 bases are shared with TRBD2. The trim removed 0 bases at V and 6 bases at J, leaving 9 bases unmatched. CDR1 and CDR2 (germline): SGHDT, YYEEEE. This CDR3 has 16 amino acids. CDR3 DNA sequence: TGTGCCAGCAGCTTGGCCCGAGCGGGAGTTGGGGATACGCAGTATTTT. Protein product: CASSLARAGVGDTQYF.

The V call is TRBV10-1, the J call TRBJ1-1; D perhaps matches TRBD1 (5 bases). Trimming removed 3 bases from V and 1 base from J, with 6 bases in between. CDR1 and CDR2 from the germline V gene are WNHNN and SYGVQD (reference sequence). The CDR3 is 13 residues long. CDR3 DNA: TGCGCCAGCAGTGATACAGGGAACACTGAAGCTTTCTTT. Residues: CASSDTGNTEAFF.

V and J are TRBV9 and TRBJ1-4; D remains unclear. Between the trimmed V and J ends, which lost 2 bases and 0 bases, there was a span of 11 bases. Germline values: CDR1 SGDLS, CDR2 YYNGEE. The CDR3 extends over 16 amino acids. The CDR3 loop reads CASSVGQRTTNEKLFF. CDR3 DNA: TGTGCCAGCAGCGTGGGTCAGCGGACAACTAATGAAAAACTGTTTTTT.

V and J are TRBV28 and TRBJ1-4; 8 positions agree with TRBD1. The CDR3 has 12 residues. Germline V gene data show CDR1 as MDHEN and CDR2 as SYDVKM. J lost 12 bases, V lost 7 bases, and 7 bases had no gene match. The CDR3 bases are TGTGCCAGCAACAGGGGGGTCGGGGAACTGTTTTTT. This encodes CASNRGVGELFF.

CDR3 DNA: TGCAGTGCTAGTATGGAGGGGACCTACAATGAGCAGTTCTTC. The encoded protein is CSASMEGTYNEQFF. The chain links TRBV20-1 to TRBJ2-1; perhaps TRBD2 as D (6 bases). The CDR3 has 14 amino acids. Germline loops: CDR1 DFQATT, CDR2 SNEGSKA (reference sequence). Trimming cost V 3 bases and J 2 bases, with 11 bases left between them.

The chain is built from TRBV5-6 and TRBJ1-6; D not resolved. The CDR3 runs to 13 residues. Deletions cut 1 base from V and 6 bases from J, with 5 bases between. Germline V gene data show CDR1 as SGHDT and CDR2 as YYEEEE. The CDR3 spells CASSLPTNSPLHF. The CDR3 DNA reads TGTGCCAGCAGCTTGCCTACTAATTCACCCCTCCACTTT. The full variable domain, completed using reference TRBV5-6 and TRBJ1-6, is DAGVTQSPTHLIKTRGQQVTLRCSPKSGHDTVSWYQQALGQGPQFIFQYYEEEERQRGNFPDRFSGHQFPNYSSELNVNALLLGDSALYLCASSLPTNSPLHFGNGTRLTVT.

The CDR3 region has the DNA TGCGCCAGCAGCCCCCTGAGCTCCTACGAGCAGTACTTC. Its protein product is CASSPLSSYEQYF. The chain employs TRBV5-1 and TRBJ2-7; unclear D gene. The germline gives CDR1 SGHRS, CDR2 YFSETQ. V lost 4 bases and J 0 bases, leaving 8 bases between the germline ends. CDR3 length: 13 amino acids. Full variable domain (rest looked up from reference TRBV5-1 and TRBJ2-7): KAGVTQTPRYLIKTRGQQVTLSCSPISGHRSVSWYQQTPGQGLQFLFEYFSETQRNKGNFPGRFSGRQFSNSRSEMNVSTLELGDSALYLCASSPLSSYEQYFGPGTRLTVT.

This rearrangement joins TRBV9 to TRBJ1-2; weak D call: TRBD1 (6 bases). The CDR3 consists of 12 residues. V was pared by 3 bases and J by 5 bases, with 8 bases between. The germline CDR1 and CDR2 sequences are SGDLS and YYNGEE. In DNA form, the CDR3 reads TGTGCCAGCAGCGGGGGGCTTTATGGCTACACCTTC. Translation gives CASSGGLYGYTF. Drawing the rest from reference TRBV9 and TRBJ1-2, the complete variable domain is DSGVTQTPKHLITATGQRVTLRCSPRSGDLSVYWYQQSLDQGLQFLIQYYNGEERAKGNILERFSAQQFPDLHSELNLSSLELGDSALYFCASSGGLYGYTFGSGTRLTVV.

The chain couples TRBV7-9 to TRBJ2-7; the D gene is possibly TRBD1 (6 bases). V was cut by 4 bases and J by 3 bases, with 25 bases left in between. This CDR3 contains 18 residues. Germline CDR1 SEHNR, CDR2 FQNEAQ (reference sequence). The CDR3 coding sequence is TGTGCCAGCAGCTCTTCAGGGGTTTCTAGCCCCGCAAACTACGAGCAGTACTTC. It is translated as CASSSSGVSSPANYEQYF.

The DNA for the CDR3 is TGTGCCGTGGAGCAGACGTTCTATGGCTACACCTTC. Translated, it gives CAVEQTFYGYTF. V usage is TRBV6-5 and J usage is TRBJ1-2; D is ambiguous. V was trimmed by 11 bases and J by 4 bases, leaving 14 bases between them. Looked up from germline, CDR1 is MNHEY and CDR2 is SVGAGI. The CDR3 runs to 12 residues.

This chain connects TRBV6-1 to TRBJ2-2; 11 nucleotides agree with TRBD2. The CDR3 is 16 residues long. After removal of 5 bases from V and 6 bases from J, the junction contained 8 bases not matched to a gene. Germline loops: CDR1 MNHNS, CDR2 SASEGT. CDR3 in amino acids: CASSQGLAGGAGELFF. The CDR3, as DNA: TGTGCCAGCAGTCAAGGACTAGCGGGTGGCGCCGGGGAGCTGTTTTTT.

This clone was detected a few times. The chain has TRBV28 and TRBJ1-5, with D perhaps TRBD1 (6 bases). The CDR3 has 14 amino acids. The germline gives CDR1 MDHEN, CDR2 SYDVKM. V was cut by 3 bases and J by 7 bases, with 13 bases left in between. The CDR3 region is CASSFRQDGQPQHF. CDR3 sequence (DNA): TGTGCCAGCAGTTTTCGACAGGATGGGCAGCCCCAGCATTTT.